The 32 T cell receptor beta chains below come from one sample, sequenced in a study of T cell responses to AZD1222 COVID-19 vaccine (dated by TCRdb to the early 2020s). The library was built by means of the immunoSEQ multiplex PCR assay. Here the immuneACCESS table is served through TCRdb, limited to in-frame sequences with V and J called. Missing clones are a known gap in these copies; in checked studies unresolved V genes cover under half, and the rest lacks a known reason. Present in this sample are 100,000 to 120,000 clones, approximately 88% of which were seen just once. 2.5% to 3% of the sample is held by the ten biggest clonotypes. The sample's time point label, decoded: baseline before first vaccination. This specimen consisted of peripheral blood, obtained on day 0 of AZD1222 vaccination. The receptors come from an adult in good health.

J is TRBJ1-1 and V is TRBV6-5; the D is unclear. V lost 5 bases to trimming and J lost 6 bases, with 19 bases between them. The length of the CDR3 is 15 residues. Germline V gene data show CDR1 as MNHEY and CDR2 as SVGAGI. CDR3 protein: CASSRTGRKSPEAFF. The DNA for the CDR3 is TGTGCCAGCAGTCGAACCGGGAGAAAATCCCCTGAAGCTTTCTTT.

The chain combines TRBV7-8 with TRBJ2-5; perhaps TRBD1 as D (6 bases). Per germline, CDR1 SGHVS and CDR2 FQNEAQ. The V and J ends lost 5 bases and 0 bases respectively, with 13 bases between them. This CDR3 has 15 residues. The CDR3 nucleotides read TGTGCCAGCAGCAGCGCAACAGGGAACCAAGAGACCCAGTACTTC. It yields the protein CASSSATGNQETQYF.

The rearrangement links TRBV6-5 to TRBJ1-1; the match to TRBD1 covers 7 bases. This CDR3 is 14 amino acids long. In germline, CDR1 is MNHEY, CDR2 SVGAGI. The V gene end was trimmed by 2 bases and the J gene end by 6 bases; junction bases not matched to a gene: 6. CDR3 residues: CASSYNSGGAEAFF. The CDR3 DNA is TGTGCCAGCAGTTACAACTCAGGGGGGGCTGAAGCTTTCTTT.

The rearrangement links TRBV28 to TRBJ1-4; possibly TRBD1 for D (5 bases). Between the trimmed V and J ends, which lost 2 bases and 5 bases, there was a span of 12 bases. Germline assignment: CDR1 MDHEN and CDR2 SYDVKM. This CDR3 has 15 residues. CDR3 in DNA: TGTGCCAGCAGTTTAATGCAGGGCCTCAATGAAAAACTGTTTTTT. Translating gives CASSLMQGLNEKLFF.

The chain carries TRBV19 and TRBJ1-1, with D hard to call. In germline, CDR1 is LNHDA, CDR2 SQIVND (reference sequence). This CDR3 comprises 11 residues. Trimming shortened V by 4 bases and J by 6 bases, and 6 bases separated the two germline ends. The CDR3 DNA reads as TGTGCCAGTAGTACCCGCTCTGAAGCTTTCTTT. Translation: CASSTRSEAFF.

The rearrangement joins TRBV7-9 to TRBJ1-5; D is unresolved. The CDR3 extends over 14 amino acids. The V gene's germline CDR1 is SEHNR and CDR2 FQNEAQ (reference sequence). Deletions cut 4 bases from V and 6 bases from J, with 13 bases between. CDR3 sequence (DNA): TGTGCCAGCAGCTCGATTGGGGTGGGTCAGCCCCAGCATTTT. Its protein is CASSSIGVGQPQHF.

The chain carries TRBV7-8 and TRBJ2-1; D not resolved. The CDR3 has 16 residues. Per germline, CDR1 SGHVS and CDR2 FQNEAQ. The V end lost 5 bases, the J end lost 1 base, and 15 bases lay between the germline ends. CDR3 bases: TGTGCCAGCAGCCCGCCTTCGGCGCGATCCTACAATGAGCAGTTCTTC. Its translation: CASSPPSARSYNEQFF.

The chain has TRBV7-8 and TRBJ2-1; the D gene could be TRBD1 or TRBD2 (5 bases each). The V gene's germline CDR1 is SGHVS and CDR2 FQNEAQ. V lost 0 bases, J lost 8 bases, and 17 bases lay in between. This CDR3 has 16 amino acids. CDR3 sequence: CASSLARDDSAYEQFF. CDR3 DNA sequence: TGTGCCAGCAGCTTAGCACGGGACGATTCAGCCTATGAGCAGTTCTTC.

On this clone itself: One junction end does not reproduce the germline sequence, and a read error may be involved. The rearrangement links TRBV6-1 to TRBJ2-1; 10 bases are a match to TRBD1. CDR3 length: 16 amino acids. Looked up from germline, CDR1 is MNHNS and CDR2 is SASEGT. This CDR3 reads CVSSVGGTGVLNEQFF. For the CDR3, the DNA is TGTGTCAGCAGTGTTGGCGGGACAGGGGTGCTCAATGAGCAGTTCTTC.

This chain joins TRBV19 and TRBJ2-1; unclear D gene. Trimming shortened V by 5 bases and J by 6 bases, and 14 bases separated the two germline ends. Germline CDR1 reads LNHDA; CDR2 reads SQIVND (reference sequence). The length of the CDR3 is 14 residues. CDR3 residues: CASSSRLTPNEQFF. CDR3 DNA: TGTGCCAGTAGTTCGCGACTGACCCCCAATGAGCAGTTCTTC. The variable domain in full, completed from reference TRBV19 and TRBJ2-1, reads DGGITQSPKYLFRKEGQNVTLSCEQNLNHDAMYWYRQDPGQGLRLIYYSQIVNDFQKGDIAEGYSVSREKKESFPLTVTSAQKNPTAFYLCASSSRLTPNEQFFGPGTRLTVL.

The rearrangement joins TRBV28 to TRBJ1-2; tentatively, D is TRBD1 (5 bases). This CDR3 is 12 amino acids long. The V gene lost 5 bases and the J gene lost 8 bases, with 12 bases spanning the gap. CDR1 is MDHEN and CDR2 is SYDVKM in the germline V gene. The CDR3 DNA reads TGTGCCAGCAGTAGGGGAACAGACGGCTACACCTTC. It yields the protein CASSRGTDGYTF.

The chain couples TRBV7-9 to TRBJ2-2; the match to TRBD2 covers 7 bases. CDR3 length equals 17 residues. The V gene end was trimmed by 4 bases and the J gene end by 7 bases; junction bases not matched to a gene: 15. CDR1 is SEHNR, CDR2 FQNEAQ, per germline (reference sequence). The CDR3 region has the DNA TGTGCCAGCAGCTCCCCTCAGGGCGGGAGTCGGAGCGGGGAGCTGTTTTTT. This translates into CASSSPQGGSRSGELFF.

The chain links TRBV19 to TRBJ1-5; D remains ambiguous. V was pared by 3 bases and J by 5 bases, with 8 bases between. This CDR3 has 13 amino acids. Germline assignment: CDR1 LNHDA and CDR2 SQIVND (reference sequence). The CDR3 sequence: CASSIRRDQPQHF. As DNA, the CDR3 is TGTGCCAGTAGTATCAGGAGGGATCAGCCCCAGCATTTT.

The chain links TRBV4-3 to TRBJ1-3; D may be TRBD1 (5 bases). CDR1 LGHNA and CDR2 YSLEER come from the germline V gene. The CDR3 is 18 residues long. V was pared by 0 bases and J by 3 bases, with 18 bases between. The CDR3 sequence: CASSQDAGGSSRGNTIYF. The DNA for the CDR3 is TGCGCCAGCAGCCAAGATGCGGGGGGATCCTCCCGTGGAAACACCATATATTTT.

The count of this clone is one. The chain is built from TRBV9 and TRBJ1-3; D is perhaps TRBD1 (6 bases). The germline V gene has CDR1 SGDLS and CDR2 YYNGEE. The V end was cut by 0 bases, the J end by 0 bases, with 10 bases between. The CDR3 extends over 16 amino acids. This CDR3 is CASSVEAGASGNTIYF. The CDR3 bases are TGTGCCAGCAGCGTAGAGGCAGGGGCCTCTGGAAACACCATATATTTT.

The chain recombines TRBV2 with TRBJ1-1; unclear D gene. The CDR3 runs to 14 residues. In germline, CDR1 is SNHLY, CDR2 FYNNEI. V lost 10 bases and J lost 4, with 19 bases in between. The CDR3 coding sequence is TGTGCCACCTCCCCCTCGGGTCCTTTCACTGAAGCTTTCTTT. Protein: CATSPSGPFTEAFF. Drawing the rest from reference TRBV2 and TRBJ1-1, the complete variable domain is EPEVTQTPSHQVTQMGQEVILRCVPISNHLYFYWYRQILGQKVEFLVSFYNNEISEKSEIFDDQFSVERPDGSNFTLKIRSTKLEDSAMYFCATSPSGPFTEAFFGQGTRLTVV.

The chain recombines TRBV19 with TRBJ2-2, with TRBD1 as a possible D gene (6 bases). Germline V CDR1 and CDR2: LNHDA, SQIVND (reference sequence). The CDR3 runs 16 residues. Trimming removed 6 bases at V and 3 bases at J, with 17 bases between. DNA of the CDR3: TGTGCCAGTAGATACAGGGTGGGGGCTGACACCGGGGAGCTGTTTTTT. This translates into CASRYRVGADTGELFF.

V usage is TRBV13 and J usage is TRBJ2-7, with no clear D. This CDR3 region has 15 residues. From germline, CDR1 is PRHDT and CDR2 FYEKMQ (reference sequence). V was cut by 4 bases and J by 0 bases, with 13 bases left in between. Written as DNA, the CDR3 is TGTGCCAGCAGCTCGGGCGTTCTTAGCTCCTACGAGCAGTACTTC. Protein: CASSSGVLSSYEQYF.

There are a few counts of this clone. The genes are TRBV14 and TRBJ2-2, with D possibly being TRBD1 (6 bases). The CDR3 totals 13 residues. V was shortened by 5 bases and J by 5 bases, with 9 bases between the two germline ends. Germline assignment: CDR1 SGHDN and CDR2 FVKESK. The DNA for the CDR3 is TGTGCCAGCAGCGGACAGATTACCGGGGAGCTGTTTTTT. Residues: CASSGQITGELFF. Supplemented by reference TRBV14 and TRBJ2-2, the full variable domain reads EAGVTQFPSHSVIEKGQTVTLRCDPISGHDNLYWYRRVMGKEIKFLLHFVKESKQDESGMPNNRFLAERTGGTYSTLKVQPAELEDSGVYFCASSGQITGELFFGEGSRLTVL.

DNA for the CDR3: TGTGCCAGCAGTTTATCGATTGGGAGTCTGCAGCCCCAGCATTTT. Translation: CASSLSIGSLQPQHF. The chain carries TRBV27 and TRBJ1-5, with D uncertain. V dropped 0 bases and J dropped 7 bases, with 13 bases sitting between them. CDR1 and CDR2 (germline): MNHEY, SMNVEV (reference sequence). This CDR3 comprises 15 residues.

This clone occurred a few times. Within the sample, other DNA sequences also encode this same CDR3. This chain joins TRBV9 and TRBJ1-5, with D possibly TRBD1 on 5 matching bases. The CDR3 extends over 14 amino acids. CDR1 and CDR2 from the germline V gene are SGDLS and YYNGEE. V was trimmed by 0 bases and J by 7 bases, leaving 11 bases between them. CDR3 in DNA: TGTGCCAGCAGCGTAGACGGGGCCGGACAGCCCCAGCATTTT. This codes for CASSVDGAGQPQHF.

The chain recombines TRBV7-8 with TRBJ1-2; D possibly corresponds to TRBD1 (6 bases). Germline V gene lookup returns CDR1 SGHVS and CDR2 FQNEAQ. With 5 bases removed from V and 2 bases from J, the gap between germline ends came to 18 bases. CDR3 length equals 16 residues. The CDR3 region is CASSRDKGGPNYGYTF. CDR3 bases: TGTGCCAGCAGCCGAGATAAGGGGGGACCCAACTATGGCTACACCTTC.

CDR3 residues: CASSRGQHGNTIYF. In DNA form, the CDR3 reads TGTGCCAGCAGCCGGGGACAGCATGGAAACACCATATATTTT. The V call is TRBV6-5, the J call TRBJ1-3, with TRBD1 identical over 7 bases. The ends lost 6 bases at V and 3 bases at J; junction bases unmatched: 5. The CDR3 is made up of 14 amino acids. Germline assignment: CDR1 MNHEY and CDR2 SVGAGI.

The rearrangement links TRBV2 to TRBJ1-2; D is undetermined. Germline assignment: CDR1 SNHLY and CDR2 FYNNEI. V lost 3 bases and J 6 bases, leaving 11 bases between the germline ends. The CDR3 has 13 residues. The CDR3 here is CASSEGMFDGYTF. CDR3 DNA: TGTGCCAGCAGTGAGGGGATGTTCGATGGCTACACCTTC. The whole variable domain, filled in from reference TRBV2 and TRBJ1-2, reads EPEVTQTPSHQVTQMGQEVILRCVPISNHLYFYWYRQILGQKVEFLVSFYNNEISEKSEIFDDQFSVERPDGSNFTLKIRSTKLEDSAMYFCASSEGMFDGYTFGSGTRLTVV.

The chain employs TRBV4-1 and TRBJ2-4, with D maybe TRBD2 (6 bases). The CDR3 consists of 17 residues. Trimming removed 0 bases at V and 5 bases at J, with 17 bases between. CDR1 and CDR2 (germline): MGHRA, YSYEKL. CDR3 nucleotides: TGCGCCAGCAGCCAAGATCTTGGACTACCCAGCCAAAACATTCAGTACTTC. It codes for CASSQDLGLPSQNIQYF.

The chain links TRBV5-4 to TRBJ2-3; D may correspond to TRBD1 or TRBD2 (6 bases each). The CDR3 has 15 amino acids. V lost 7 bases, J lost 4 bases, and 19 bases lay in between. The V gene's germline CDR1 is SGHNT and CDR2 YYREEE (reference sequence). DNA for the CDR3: TGTGCCAGCGACTTTGGGGGGCGACTTCCAGATACGCAGTATTTT. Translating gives CASDFGGRLPDTQYF.

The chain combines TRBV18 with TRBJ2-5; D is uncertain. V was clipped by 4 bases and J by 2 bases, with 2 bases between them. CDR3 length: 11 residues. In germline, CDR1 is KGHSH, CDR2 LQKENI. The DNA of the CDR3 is TGTGCCAGCTCACGACAAGAGACCCAGTACTTC. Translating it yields CASSRQETQYF.

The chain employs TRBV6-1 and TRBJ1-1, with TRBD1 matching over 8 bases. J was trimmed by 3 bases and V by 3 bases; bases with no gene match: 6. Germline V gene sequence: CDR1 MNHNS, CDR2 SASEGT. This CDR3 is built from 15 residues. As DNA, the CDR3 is TGTGCCAGCAGTGAGGGACAGGACCCACACACTGAAGCTTTCTTT. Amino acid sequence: CASSEGQDPHTEAFF.

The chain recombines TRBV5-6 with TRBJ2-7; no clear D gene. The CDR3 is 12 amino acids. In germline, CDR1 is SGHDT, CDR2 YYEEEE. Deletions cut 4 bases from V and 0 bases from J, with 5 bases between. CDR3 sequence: CASSRRSYEQYF. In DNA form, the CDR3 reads TGTGCCAGCAGCCGACGCTCCTACGAGCAGTACTTC.

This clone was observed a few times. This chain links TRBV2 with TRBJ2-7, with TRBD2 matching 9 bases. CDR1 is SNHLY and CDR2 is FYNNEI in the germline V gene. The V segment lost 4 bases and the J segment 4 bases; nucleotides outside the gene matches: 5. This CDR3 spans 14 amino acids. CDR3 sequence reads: CASSAAGGLYEQYF. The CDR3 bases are TGTGCCAGCAGTGCGGCGGGAGGGCTTTACGAGCAGTACTTC.

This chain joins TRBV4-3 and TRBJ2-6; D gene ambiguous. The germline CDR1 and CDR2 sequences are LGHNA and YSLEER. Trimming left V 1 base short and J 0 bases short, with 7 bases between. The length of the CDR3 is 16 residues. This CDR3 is CASSQVKDSGANVLTF. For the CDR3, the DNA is TGCGCCAGCAGCCAAGTGAAAGACTCTGGGGCCAACGTCCTGACTTTC.

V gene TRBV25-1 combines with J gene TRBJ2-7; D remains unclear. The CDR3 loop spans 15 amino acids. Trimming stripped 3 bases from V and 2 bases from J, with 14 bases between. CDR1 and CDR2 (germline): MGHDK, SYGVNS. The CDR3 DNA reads TGTGCCAGCAGTGACCCCACCCGACGGACCTACGAGCAGTACTTC. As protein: CASSDPTRRTYEQYF.